The rows below give T cell receptor beta chains drawn from one sample of a study of response to subunit inactivated influenza vaccine. TCRdb processed the RT-PCR reads anew with MiXCR; each CDR3 protein has one entry. Altogether about 480,000 distinct CDR3 sequences are present, roughly 13% being singletons, with the ten largest covering roughly 14%. The starting material was PBMCs from blood, obtained 35 to 45 days after vaccination. The origin of the receptors is a man over 45 who received an inactivated influenza vaccine. The CDR3 runs from the conserved cysteine through the conserved F or W.

CDR3 protein,J gene,CDR3 length,V gene
CASSSPDRAKNIQYF,TRBJ2-4,15,TRBV7-9
CASSLGLAGEGGTQYF,TRBJ2-5,16,TRBV5-1
CAISPGLAPYNEQFF,TRBJ2-1,15,TRBV10-3
CASRGWTGHSYEQYF,TRBJ2-7,15,TRBV6-1
CAITDRAGGELFF,TRBJ2-2,13,TRBV10-3
CASSQEDSYNSPLHF,TRBJ1-6,15,TRBV4-2
CASSTTSGRYYEQFF,TRBJ2-1,15,TRBV6-2/TRBV6-3
CASSSGAGYEQYF,TRBJ2-7,13,TRBV12-3/TRBV12-4
CASSFNIPGSNEQFF,TRBJ2-1,15,TRBV6-2/TRBV6-3
CASSTRQNYGYTF,TRBJ1-2,13,TRBV6-5
CASSYYLAGGQETEQFF,TRBJ2-1,17,TRBV11-2
CASSLTANYGYTF,TRBJ1-2,13,TRBV27
CASSPETGNYGYTF,TRBJ1-2,14,TRBV12-3/TRBV12-4
CASSLALASGGRAFYEQYF,TRBJ2-7,19,TRBV5-1
CASSLVVAGNTEAFF,TRBJ1-1,15,TRBV5-1
CSARGRLAGGREQYF,TRBJ2-7,15,TRBV20-1
CASSPPRTGGLETQYF,TRBJ2-5,16,TRBV4-3
CASSLEAYEQYF,TRBJ2-7,12,TRBV7-9
CASSSRPALEETQYF,TRBJ2-5,15,TRBV11-2
CSASTGISNQPQHF,TRBJ1-5,14,TRBV20-1
CASSVSRGGEETQYF,TRBJ2-5,15,TRBV5-1
CASSLASYYEQYF,TRBJ2-7,13,TRBV7-9
CASSLPTLREGPDTQYF,TRBJ2-3,17,TRBV7-2
CASSLRDGGRNIQYF,TRBJ2-4,15,TRBV6-2/TRBV6-3
CASSLARAYEQYF,TRBJ2-7,13,TRBV12-3/TRBV12-4
CASRQQDGYTF,TRBJ1-2,11,TRBV5-1
CASSFPSLRDRTYEQYF,TRBJ2-7,17,TRBV28
CASSFLTGTGYGYTF,TRBJ1-2,15,TRBV5-6
CSAVGGGATGELFF,TRBJ2-2,14,TRBV20-1
CASSPQANYGYTF,TRBJ1-2,13,TRBV7-9
CASSPSYEQYF,TRBJ2-7,11,TRBV12-3/TRBV12-4
CASSQTGTSGGQDTQYF,TRBJ2-3,17,TRBV7-2
CARPTPAGPNSPLHF,TRBJ1-6,15,TRBV5-1
CASSPITRAMAYNEQFF,TRBJ2-1,17,TRBV28
CASSSPGKNTGELFF,TRBJ2-2,15,TRBV6-5
CSARDYLARTDTQYF,TRBJ2-3,15,TRBV20-1
CASSPGTSGRAMDTQYF,TRBJ2-3,17,TRBV5-1
CASSWTWTSGVYEQYF,TRBJ2-7,16,TRBV5-1
CAISESVGLEQYF,TRBJ2-7,13,TRBV10-3
CASSISPTGMDTQYF,TRBJ2-3,15,TRBV19
CSVEDTRGTQYF,TRBJ2-5,12,TRBV29-1
CASSPRLRRSGGYTF,TRBJ1-2,15,TRBV19